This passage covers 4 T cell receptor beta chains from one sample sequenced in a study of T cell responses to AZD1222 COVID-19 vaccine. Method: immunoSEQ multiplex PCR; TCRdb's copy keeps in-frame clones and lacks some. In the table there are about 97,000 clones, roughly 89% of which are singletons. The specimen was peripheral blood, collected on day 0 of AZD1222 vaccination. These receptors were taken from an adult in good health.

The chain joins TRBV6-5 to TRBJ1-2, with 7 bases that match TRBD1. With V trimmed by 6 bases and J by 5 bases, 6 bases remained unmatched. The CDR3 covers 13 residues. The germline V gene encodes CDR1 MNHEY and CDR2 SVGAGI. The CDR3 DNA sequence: TGTGCCAGCAGGGCAGGGGGGGGTTATGGCTACACCTTC. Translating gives CASRAGGGYGYTF.

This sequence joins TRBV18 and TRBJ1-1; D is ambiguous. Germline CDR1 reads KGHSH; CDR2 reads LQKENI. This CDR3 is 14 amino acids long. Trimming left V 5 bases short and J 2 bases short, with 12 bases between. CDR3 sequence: CASSFTGVNTEAFF. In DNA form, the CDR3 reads TGTGCCAGCTCATTCACCGGGGTAAACACTGAAGCTTTCTTT.

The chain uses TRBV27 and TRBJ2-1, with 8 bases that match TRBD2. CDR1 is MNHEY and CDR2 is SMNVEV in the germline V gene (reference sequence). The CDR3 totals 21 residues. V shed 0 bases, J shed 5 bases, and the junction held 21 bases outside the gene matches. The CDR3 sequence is CASSLSNPRGVAGPRDNEQFF. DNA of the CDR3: TGTGCCAGCAGTTTATCGAATCCCCGTGGGGTAGCGGGACCTCGGGACAATGAGCAGTTCTTC.

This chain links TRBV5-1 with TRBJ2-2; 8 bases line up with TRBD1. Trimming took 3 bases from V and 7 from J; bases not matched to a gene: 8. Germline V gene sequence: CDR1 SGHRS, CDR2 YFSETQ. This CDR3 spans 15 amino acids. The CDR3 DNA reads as TGCGCCAGCAGCTCCCCGGACAGGGCGGACGGGGAGCTGTTTTTT. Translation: CASSSPDRADGELFF.